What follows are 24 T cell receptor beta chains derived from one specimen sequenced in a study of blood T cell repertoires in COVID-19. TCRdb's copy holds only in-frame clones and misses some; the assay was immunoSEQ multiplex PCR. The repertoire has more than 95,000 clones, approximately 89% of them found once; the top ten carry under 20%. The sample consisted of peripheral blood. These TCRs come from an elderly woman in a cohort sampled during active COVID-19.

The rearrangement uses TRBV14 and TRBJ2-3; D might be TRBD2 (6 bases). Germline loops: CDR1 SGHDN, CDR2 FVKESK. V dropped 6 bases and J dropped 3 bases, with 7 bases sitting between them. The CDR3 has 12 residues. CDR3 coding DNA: TGTGCCAGCAGACGGGGGACAGATACGCAGTATTTT. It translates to CASRRGTDTQYF.

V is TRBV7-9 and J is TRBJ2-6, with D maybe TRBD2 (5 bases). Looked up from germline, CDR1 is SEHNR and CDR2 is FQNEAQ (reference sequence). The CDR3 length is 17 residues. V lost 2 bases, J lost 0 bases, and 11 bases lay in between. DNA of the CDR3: TGTGCCAGCAGCTTAAGTGGGAGTGACTCTGGGGCCAACGTCCTGACTTTC. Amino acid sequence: CASSLSGSDSGANVLTF.

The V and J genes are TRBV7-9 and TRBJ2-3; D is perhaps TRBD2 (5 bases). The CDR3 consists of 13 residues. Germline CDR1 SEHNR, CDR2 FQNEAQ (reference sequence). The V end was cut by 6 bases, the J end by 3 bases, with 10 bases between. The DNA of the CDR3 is TGTGCCAGCAGATCCACTAGGACAGATACGCAGTATTTT. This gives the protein CASRSTRTDTQYF.

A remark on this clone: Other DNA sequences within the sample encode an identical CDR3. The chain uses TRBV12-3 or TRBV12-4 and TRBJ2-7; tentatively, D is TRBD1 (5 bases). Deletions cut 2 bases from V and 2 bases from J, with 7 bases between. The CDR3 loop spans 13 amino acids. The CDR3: CASSLTGAYEQYF. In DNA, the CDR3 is TGTGCCAGCAGTTTAACAGGAGCCTACGAGCAGTACTTC.

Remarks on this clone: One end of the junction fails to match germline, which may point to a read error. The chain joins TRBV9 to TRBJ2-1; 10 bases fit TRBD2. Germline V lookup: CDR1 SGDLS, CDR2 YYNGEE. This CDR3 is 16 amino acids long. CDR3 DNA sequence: TGTGCCAGCAGCCCGTTAGCGGGGGGCTCCGACAATGAGCAGTTCTTC. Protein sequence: CASSPLAGGSDNEQFF.

CDR3 protein: CASSGSGVGQETQYF. The CDR3 DNA is TGCGCCAGCAGTGGTTCGGGAGTGGGACAAGAGACCCAGTACTTC. The chain joins TRBV10-1 to TRBJ2-5, with D possibly TRBD2 on 6 matching bases. The germline V gene has CDR1 WNHNN and CDR2 SYGVQD (reference sequence). The ends were cut back, 4 bases at V and 2 bases at J, with 14 bases in the middle. The length of the CDR3 is 15 residues.

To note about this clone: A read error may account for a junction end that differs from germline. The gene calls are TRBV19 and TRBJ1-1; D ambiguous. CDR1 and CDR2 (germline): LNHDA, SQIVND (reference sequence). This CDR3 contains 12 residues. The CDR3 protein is CASTDFYTEAFF. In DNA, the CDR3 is TGTGCTAGTACAGATTTTTACACTGAAGCTTTCTTT.

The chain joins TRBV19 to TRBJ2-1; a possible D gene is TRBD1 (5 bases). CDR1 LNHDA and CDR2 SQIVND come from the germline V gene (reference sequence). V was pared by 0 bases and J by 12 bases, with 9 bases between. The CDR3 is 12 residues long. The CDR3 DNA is TGTGCCAGTAGTATAGATACAAGGGGGCAGTTCTTC. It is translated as CASSIDTRGQFF.

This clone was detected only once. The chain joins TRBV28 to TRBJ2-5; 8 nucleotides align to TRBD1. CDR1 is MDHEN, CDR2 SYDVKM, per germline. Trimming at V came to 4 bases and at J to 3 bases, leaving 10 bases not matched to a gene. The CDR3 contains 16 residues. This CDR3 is CASSYDGQGREETQYF. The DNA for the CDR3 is TGTGCCAGCAGTTATGACGGACAGGGACGTGAAGAGACCCAGTACTTC.

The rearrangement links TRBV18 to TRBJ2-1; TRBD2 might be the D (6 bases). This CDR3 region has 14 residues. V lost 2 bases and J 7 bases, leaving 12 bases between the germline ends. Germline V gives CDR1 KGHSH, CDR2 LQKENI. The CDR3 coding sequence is TGTGCCAGCTCACCATCGGGGAGGAAAAATGAGCAGTTCTTC. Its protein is CASSPSGRKNEQFF.

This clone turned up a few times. The CDR3 sequence is CASKTGGPLLSYNEQFF. In nucleotides, the CDR3 is TGTGCCAGCAAGACAGGGGGTCCCCTCCTGTCCTACAATGAGCAGTTCTTC. J is TRBJ2-1 and V is TRBV28, with 9 bases matching TRBD1. The trim removed 7 bases at V and 1 base at J, leaving 11 bases unmatched. Looked up from germline, CDR1 is MDHEN and CDR2 is SYDVKM. This CDR3 has 17 amino acids.

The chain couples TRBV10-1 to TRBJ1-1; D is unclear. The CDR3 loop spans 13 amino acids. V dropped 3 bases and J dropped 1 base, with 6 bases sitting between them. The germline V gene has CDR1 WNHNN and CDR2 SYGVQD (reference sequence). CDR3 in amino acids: CASSETKNTEAFF. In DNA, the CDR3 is TGCGCCAGCAGTGAAACTAAGAACACTGAAGCTTTCTTT.

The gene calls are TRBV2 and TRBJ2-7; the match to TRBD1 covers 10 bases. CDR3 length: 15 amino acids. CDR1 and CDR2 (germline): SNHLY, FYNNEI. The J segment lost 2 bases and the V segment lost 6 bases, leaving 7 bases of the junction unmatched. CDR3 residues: CASRQDRGRAYEQYF. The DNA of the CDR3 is TGTGCCAGCAGACAAGACAGGGGGCGCGCCTACGAGCAGTACTTC.

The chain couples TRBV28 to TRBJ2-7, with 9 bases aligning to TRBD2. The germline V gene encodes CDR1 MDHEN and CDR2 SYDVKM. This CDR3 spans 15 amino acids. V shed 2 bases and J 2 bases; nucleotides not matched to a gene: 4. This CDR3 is CASSLPSGITYEQYF. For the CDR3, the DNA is TGTGCCAGCAGTTTACCTAGCGGGATAACCTACGAGCAGTACTTC.

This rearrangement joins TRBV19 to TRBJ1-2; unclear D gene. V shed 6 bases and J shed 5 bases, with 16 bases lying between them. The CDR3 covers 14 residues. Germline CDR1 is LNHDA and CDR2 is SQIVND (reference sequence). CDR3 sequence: CASSRPQVFYGYTF. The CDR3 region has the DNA TGTGCCAGTAGCCGACCGCAGGTATTTTATGGCTACACCTTC.

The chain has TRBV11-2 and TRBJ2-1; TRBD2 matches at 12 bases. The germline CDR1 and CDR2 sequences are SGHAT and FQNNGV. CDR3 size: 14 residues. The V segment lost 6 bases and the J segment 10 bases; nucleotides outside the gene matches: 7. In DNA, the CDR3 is TGTGCCAGCAGTGCTAGCGGGGGGGCCTGGGAGCAGTTCTTC. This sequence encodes CASSASGGAWEQFF.

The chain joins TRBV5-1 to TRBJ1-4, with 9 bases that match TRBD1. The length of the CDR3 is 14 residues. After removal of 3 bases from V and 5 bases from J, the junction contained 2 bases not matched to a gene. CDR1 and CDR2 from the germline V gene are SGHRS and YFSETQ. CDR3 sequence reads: CASSYDRGNEKLFF. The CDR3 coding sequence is TGCGCCAGCAGCTATGACAGGGGGAATGAAAAACTGTTTTTT.

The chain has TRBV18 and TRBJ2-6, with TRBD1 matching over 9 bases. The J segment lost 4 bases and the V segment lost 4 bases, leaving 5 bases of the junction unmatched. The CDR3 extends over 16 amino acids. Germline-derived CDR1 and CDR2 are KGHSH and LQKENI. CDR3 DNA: TGTGCCAGCTCACGACAACAGGGGGCCGGGGCCAACGTCCTGACTTTC. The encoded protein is CASSRQQGAGANVLTF.

This CDR3 is CASSRNSGGANNSPLHF. The CDR3 DNA is TGCGCCAGCAGCCGAAACTCAGGGGGCGCAAATAATTCACCCCTCCACTTT. The chain uses TRBV5-1 and TRBJ1-6, with 8 bases fitting TRBD1. The CDR3 extends over 17 amino acids. V was clipped by 4 bases and J by 5 bases; unmatched bases: 11. Germline-derived CDR1 and CDR2 are SGHRS and YFSETQ. The full variable domain, with the rest looked up from reference TRBV5-1 and TRBJ1-6, is KAGVTQTPRYLIKTRGQQVTLSCSPISGHRSVSWYQQTPGQGLQFLFEYFSETQRNKGNFPGRFSGRQFSNSRSEMNVSTLELGDSALYLCASSRNSGGANNSPLHFGNGTRLTVT.

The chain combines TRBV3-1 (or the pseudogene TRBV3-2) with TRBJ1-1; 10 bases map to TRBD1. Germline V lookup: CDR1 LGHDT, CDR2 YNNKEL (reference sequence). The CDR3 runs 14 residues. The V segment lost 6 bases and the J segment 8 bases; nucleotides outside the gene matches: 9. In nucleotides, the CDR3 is TGTGCCAGCAGATATCAGGACAGGGGGGAAGAAGCTTTCTTT. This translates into CASRYQDRGEEAFF.

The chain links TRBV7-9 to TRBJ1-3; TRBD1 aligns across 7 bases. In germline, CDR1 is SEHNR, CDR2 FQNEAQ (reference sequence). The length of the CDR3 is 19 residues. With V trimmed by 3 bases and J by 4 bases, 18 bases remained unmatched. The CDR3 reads CASSFPRDRGLAAGNTIYF. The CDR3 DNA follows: TGTGCCAGCAGCTTCCCTCGGGACAGAGGGCTCGCCGCGGGAAACACCATATATTTT. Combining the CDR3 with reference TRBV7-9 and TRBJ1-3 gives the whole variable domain DTGVSQNPRHKITKRGQNVTFRCDPISEHNRLYWYRQTLGQGPEFLTYFQNEAQLEKSRLLSDRFSAERPKGSFSTLEIQRTEQGDSAMYLCASSFPRDRGLAAGNTIYFGEGSWLTVV.

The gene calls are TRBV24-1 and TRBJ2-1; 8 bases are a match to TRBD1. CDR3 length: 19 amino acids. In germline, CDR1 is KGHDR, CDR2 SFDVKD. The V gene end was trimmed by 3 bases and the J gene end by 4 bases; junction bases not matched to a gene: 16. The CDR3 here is CATSDLIPGQVSRYNEQFF. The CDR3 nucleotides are TGTGCCACCAGTGATCTAATCCCGGGACAGGTATCTCGGTACAATGAGCAGTTCTTC.

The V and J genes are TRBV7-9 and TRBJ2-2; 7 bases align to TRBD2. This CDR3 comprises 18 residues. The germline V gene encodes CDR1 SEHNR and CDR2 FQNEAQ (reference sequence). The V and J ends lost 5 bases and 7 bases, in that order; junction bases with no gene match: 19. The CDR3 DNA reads TGTGCCAGCAGCGCCGGGGGAGGGCTAGCCCATGGCGGCGGGGAGCTGTTTTTT. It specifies CASSAGGGLAHGGGELFF.

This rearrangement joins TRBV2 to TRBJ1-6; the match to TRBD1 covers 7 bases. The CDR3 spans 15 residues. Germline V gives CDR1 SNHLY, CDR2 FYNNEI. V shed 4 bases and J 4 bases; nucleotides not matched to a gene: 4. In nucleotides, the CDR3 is TGTGCCAGCAGTGGGAACAGGGGATATAATTCACCCCTCCACTTT. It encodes CASSGNRGYNSPLHF.